The 16 T cell receptor beta chains presented below share a single source sample, sequenced in a study of Graves' ophthalmopathy and Graves' hyperthyroidism. The study amplified TCR beta CDR3 regions using RNA transcripts. Amplification began with first-round RT-PCR using HTBI primers, then second-round multiplex PCR was performed. TCRdb re-analysed the multiplex PCR reads in MiXCR, keeping a single row per CDR3 protein. This sample has about 500,000 distinct CDR3 sequences, with around an eighth found just once. Sequenced input: blood. Receptors were obtained from a woman in her twenties or thirties with Graves' ophthalmopathy.

On this clonotype itself: A single base separates this from a much larger clone, so it may be a read error. The chain carries TRBV15 and TRBJ1-1; 7 bases are shared with TRBD1. Germline lookup yields CDR1 LNHNV and CDR2 YYDKDF (reference sequence). The CDR3 contains 15 residues. In DNA form, the CDR3 reads TGTGCCACCAGCAGAGAAGGGGGCGCGGGCACTGAATCTTTCTTT. Protein: CATSREGGAGTESFF. Full variable domain (outside the CDR3, taken from reference TRBV15 and TRBJ1-1): DAMVIQNPRYQVTQFGKPVTLSCSQTLNHNVMYWYQQKSSQAPKLLFHYYDKDFNNEADTPDNFQSRRPNTSFCFLDIRSPGLGDTAMYLCATSREGGAGTESFFGQGTRLTVV.

This chain uses TRBV6-2 or TRBV6-3 with TRBJ2-7, with 7 bases lining up with TRBD2. The trim removed 7 bases at V and 3 bases at J, leaving 9 bases unmatched. Germline V CDR1 and CDR2: MNHEY, SVGEGT. The CDR3 covers 14 residues. CDR3 protein: CASTKAGPIYEQYF. DNA for the CDR3: TGTGCCAGCACGAAAGCGGGACCAATCTACGAGCAGTACTTC.

This clonotype was found a few times. This chain links TRBV11-1 with TRBJ2-2; 12 bases match TRBD2. The V and J ends lost 5 bases and 4 bases, in that order; junction bases with no gene match: 14. The CDR3 spans 19 residues. The V gene's germline CDR1 is SGHAT and CDR2 FQDESV (reference sequence). CDR3: CASSKAGLAGPRGTGELFF. The CDR3 region has the DNA TGTGCCAGCAGCAAGGCGGGACTAGCGGGCCCGAGGGGCACCGGGGAGCTGTTTTTT.

This clonotype was observed at least ten times. The V and J genes are TRBV6-1 and TRBJ1-2; the match to TRBD1 covers 10 bases. Germline trimming cut 6 bases from V and 8 bases from J; bases unmatched to any gene: 6. CDR3 size: 13 residues. CDR1 is MNHNS and CDR2 is SASEGT in the germline V gene. CDR3 protein: CASRVGQGLGYTF. The DNA for the CDR3 is TGTGCCAGCAGAGTGGGACAGGGGCTCGGCTACACCTTC.

This clonotype came up many times. The rearrangement joins TRBV12-3 or TRBV12-4 to TRBJ1-5, with unresolved D. The CDR3 totals 15 residues. Trimming removed 1 base from V and 3 bases from J, with 10 bases in between. The CDR3 reads CASSLGGGYNQPQHF. The DNA for the CDR3 is TGTGCCAGCAGTTTAGGGGGAGGGTACAATCAGCCCCAGCATTTT.

This clonotype was picked up many times. V gene TRBV20-1 combines with J gene TRBJ1-1, with TRBD1 identical over 10 bases. With V trimmed by 5 bases and J by 0 bases, 3 bases remained unmatched. Germline values: CDR1 DFQATT, CDR2 SNEGSKA (reference sequence). The CDR3 runs to 14 residues. DNA for the CDR3: TGCAGTGCTTTGACAGGGGGCATGAACACTGAAGCTTTCTTT. Amino acid sequence: CSALTGGMNTEAFF.

In this sample, this clonotype turned up many times. The chain has TRBV28 and TRBJ1-5; D is unresolved. V was pared by 6 bases and J by 0 bases, with 12 bases between. CDR3 length equals 15 residues. From germline, CDR1 is MDHEN and CDR2 SYDVKM. CDR3 protein: CASSPLEISNQPQHF. The CDR3 DNA follows: TGTGCCAGCAGCCCCCTTGAGATTAGCAATCAGCCCCAGCATTTT.

The chain joins TRBV5-1 to TRBJ2-7; 12 bases map to TRBD2. The CDR3 is 16 residues long. The V gene end was trimmed by 0 bases and the J gene end by 6 bases; junction bases not matched to a gene: 7. CDR1 SGHRS and CDR2 YFSETQ come from the germline V gene. The CDR3 loop is CASSLVRTSGVLEQYF. The CDR3 DNA reads TGCGCCAGCAGCTTGGTTCGGACTAGCGGGGTGCTCGAGCAGTACTTC.

The V and J genes are TRBV6-1 and TRBJ2-2; TRBD1 aligns across 7 bases. The trim removed 5 bases at V and 3 bases at J, leaving 9 bases unmatched. The V gene's germline CDR1 is MNHNS and CDR2 SASEGT. The CDR3 covers 16 residues. CDR3 in amino acids: CASSRQGQAYTGELFF. CDR3 coding DNA: TGTGCCAGCAGTCGCCAAGGACAGGCTTACACCGGGGAGCTGTTTTTT.

This CDR3 reads CASSEDGRGGQPQHF. The CDR3 DNA sequence: TGTGCCAGCAGTGAAGACGGCAGGGGTGGACAGCCCCAGCATTTT. V is TRBV6-1 and J is TRBJ1-5; the D gene is possibly TRBD1 (6 bases). The CDR3 sequence is 15 residues long. From germline, CDR1 is MNHNS and CDR2 SASEGT. The ends were cut back, 1 base at V and 7 bases at J, with 14 bases in the middle.

At least ten counts were recorded for this clonotype. The chain has TRBV7-9 and TRBJ1-2; D is unresolved. V was pared by 3 bases and J by 7 bases, with 9 bases between. Per germline, CDR1 SEHNR and CDR2 FQNEAQ (reference sequence). The CDR3 contains 12 residues. This CDR3 reads CASSFIMGGYTF. As DNA, the CDR3 is TGTGCCAGCAGCTTTATTATGGGTGGCTACACCTTC.

At least ten counts were recorded for this clonotype. The V gene is TRBV10-3, the J gene TRBJ2-7, with 12 bases fitting TRBD2. Germline trimming cut 2 bases from V and 4 bases from J; bases unmatched to any gene: 3. Germline assignment: CDR1 ENHRY and CDR2 SYGVKD. The CDR3 runs to 15 residues. The CDR3 region has the DNA TGTGCCATCAGTGAGGGACTAGCGGGAAAATACGAGCAGTACTTC. Protein sequence: CAISEGLAGKYEQYF.

This clonotype was seen repeatedly, ten times or more. This chain links TRBV7-2 with TRBJ2-5; D gene unclear. CDR3 size: 14 residues. Germline CDR1 is SGHTA and CDR2 is FQGNSA. Trimming removed 3 bases at V and 4 bases at J, with 12 bases between. The CDR3 region is CASSLGGILETQYF. The CDR3 nucleotides read TGTGCCAGCAGCTTGGGTGGGATTTTAGAGACCCAGTACTTC.

This clonotype was seen repeatedly, ten times or more. V gene TRBV27 combines with J gene TRBJ1-6, with 9 bases aligning to TRBD1. Trimming took 6 bases from V and 9 from J; bases not matched to a gene: 6. The length of the CDR3 is 14 residues. Germline V gives CDR1 MNHEY, CDR2 SMNVEV (reference sequence). The CDR3 sequence: CASRGTGWSSPLHF. The CDR3 DNA reads TGTGCCAGCAGGGGGACAGGGTGGAGTTCACCCCTCCACTTT.

The V gene is TRBV6-5, the J gene TRBJ2-2, with a tentative D call TRBD1 (6 bases). V was trimmed by 2 bases and J by 2 bases, leaving 15 bases between them. The germline V gene has CDR1 MNHEY and CDR2 SVGAGI. The CDR3 sequence is 17 residues long. The CDR3 spells CASSYLPQGINTGELFF. CDR3 bases: TGTGCCAGCAGTTACCTTCCCCAGGGGATTAACACCGGGGAGCTGTTTTTT.

The rearrangement joins TRBV6-5 to TRBJ2-2, with 8 nucleotides matching TRBD1. CDR1 MNHEY and CDR2 SVGAGI come from the germline V gene. J gave up 7 bases and V 2 bases, and 12 bases lay outside the gene matches. The CDR3 is made up of 17 amino acids. The CDR3 nucleotides read TGTGCCAGCAGTTACCCGACAGGGGATAAGTCAATCGGGGAGCTGTTTTTT. Amino acids: CASSYPTGDKSIGELFF.